This T cell receptor (beta chain) was sequenced for a study of Ad26.COV2.S vaccination and SARS-CoV-2 variants (dated by TCRdb to the early 2020s). For context, the study as a whole: Donors in the vaccine arm were drawn from COV1001, a multicentre, randomized, double-blind, placebo-controlled phase I-IIa trial testing Ad26.COV2.S in healthy adults. Ad26.COV2.S was given intramuscularly at 5x10^10 or 1x10^11 viral particles, as a single shot or as two shots 56 days apart. Blinding of investigators to trial group allocation was maintained during experiments and outcome assessment. A total of approximately 30 samples were included in the TCR-sequenced set, comprising about 20 Ad26.COV2.S vaccine recipients, 5 placebo recipients and 8 SARS-CoV-2 convalescent individuals. The specificity and breadth of SARS-CoV-2-reactive T cell receptors after Ad26.COV2.S vaccination were assessed by TCRbeta repertoire sequencing. Trial participants were randomized into five groups of five: low-dose or high-dose Ad26.COV2.S given once or twice, or placebo on both occasions. Results and caveats for the whole study, not just this receptor: Comparing responses between vaccine doses or regimens was not something the study was powered to do. Higher spike-specific TCR breadth was observed in Ad26.COV2.S recipients than in placebo recipients (P = 0.0014). Vaccine and placebo recipients had comparable non-spike TCR breadth, which fits with the vaccine containing only spike. After vaccination, substantial breadth of spike-specific CD8+ and CD4+ T cell responses was reported. According to the authors, total T cell responses may have been underestimated by the TCR breadth and depth analyses.

This clone appeared once. Its antigen has not been determined. The sample holds no much larger clone one base away, and base qualities are not on file. The treatment or condition tag for this specimen amounts to: approximately 18 received Ad26.COV2.S at low or high dose, single or two shots; 5 received placebo; per-sample allocation not given. Repertoires of vaccine and placebo recipients were sequenced from samples collected on day 63 after the first injection. Between 29 July and 7 August 2020, Cohort 1b enrolled some 25 adults aged 18-55 years at one site in Boston, USA. Ad26.COV2.S was a replication-incompetent adenovirus type 26 vector that expressed a prefusion-stabilized SARS-CoV-2 spike protein derived from the original Wuhan strain. The immunoSEQ Assay was used to sequence TCRbeta CDR3 regions. After extraction, genomic DNA underwent amplification by bias-controlled multiplex PCR, followed by high-throughput sequencing. The paper's data handling went like this. Collapsing and filtering of sequences were performed to quantify the absolute abundance of each unique TCRbeta CDR3 region. T cell fraction was estimated by normalization of TCRbeta template counts to usable DNA, with usable DNA being measured through amplification of reference genes present in all nucleated cells. Repertoire TCRs were annotated as SARS-CoV-2-specific when V gene, CDR3 amino acid sequence and J gene were exactly matched to a known reactive TCR set. MIRA supplied the reference SARS-CoV-2 TCR set, which was filtered for enrichment in COVID-19-positive ImmuneCODE repertoires so that public or cross-reactive TCRs were removed. Using the MIRA antigens, annotated TCRs were further analysed by specific ORF or by position within an ORF. Breadth was defined as annotated unique rearrangements over total unique productive rearrangements; depth was the summed frequency of those rearrangements. TCR breadth was compared between groups using two-sided Wilcoxon rank-sum tests. In TCRdb, the immuneACCESS table is reduced to in-frame sequences with V and J assigned. These tables do not hold every clone; where another copy was compared, an unresolved V gene accounts for under half, and the others remain unexplained. Clone size and V and J calls were adopted from that table, with D and trimming inferred from the DNA. Counted in this sample were around 300,000 clones; around 90% of them appeared once. Around 6.4% of the sample is taken by the ten largest.

V is cut by 4 bases and J by 5 bases, and the space between the germline ends is 15 bases. The CDR3 runs 14 amino acids, cysteine and phenylalanine included. Only the CDR3 DNA is retained, 42 bases long and in frame from the first base. Taken from the germline V gene (reference sequence), the CDR1 and CDR2 loops are SGHNT and YYREEE. Recombination connected TRBV5-4 to TRBJ2-5; the D call is tentative, TRBD1 or TRBD2, as each matches 5 bases. This TCR was recovered from a person aged 18 to 59 who received the Ad26.COV2.S COVID-19 vaccine or a placebo. Sequencing was performed on peripheral blood, taken in a trial of Ad26.COV2.S vaccine versus placebo. In nucleotide form, the sequence is TGTGCCAGCAGCCAGGGACCCAAGGGGGAGACCCAGTACTTC. This is translated as CASSQGPKGETQYF.